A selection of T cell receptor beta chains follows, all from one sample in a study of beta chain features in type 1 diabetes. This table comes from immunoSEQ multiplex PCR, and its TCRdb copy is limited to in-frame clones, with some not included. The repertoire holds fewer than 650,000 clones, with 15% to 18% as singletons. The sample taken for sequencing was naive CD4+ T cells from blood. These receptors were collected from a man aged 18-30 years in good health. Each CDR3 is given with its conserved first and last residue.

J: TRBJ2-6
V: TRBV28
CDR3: CASRGTASGANVLTF

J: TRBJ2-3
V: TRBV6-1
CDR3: CASSETAARTQYF

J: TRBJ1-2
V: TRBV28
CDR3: CASSPSGQGNYGYTF

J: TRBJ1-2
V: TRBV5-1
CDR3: CASSSGLSGYTF

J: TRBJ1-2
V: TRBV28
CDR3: CASSPRVYGYTF

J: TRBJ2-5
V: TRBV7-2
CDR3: CASSTGVAVQETQYF

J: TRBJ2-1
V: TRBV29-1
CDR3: CSVTSGGAVNEQFF

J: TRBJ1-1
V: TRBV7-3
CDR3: CASSFGGDPNTEAFF

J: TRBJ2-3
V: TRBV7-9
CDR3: CASSLVGADTQYF

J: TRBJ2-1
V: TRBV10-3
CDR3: CAISPGITYNEQFF

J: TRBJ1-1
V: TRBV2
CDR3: CASKADRAIGTEAFF

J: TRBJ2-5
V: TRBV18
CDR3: CASSPRRGETQYF

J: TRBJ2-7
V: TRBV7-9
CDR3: CASSFNRTSALKEREQYF

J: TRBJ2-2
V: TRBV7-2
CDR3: CASSLKREAGELFF

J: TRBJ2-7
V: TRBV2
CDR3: CASSGWVEGNSYEQYF

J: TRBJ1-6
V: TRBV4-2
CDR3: CASSQDLDRANSPLHF

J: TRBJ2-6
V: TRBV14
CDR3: CASRNGANVLTF

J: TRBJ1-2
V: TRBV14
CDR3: CASSQGWTGNNYGYTF

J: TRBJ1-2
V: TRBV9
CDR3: CASSVDAEGYGYTF

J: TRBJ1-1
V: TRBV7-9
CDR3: CASSLPRRRATEAFF

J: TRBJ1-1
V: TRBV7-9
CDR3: CASSLILLGAFF

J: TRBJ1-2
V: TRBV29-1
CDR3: CSAPMTRIGGYTF

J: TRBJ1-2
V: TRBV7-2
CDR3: CASSPPGTAMFRAF

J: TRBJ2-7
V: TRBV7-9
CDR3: CASSFGQGPTYEQYF

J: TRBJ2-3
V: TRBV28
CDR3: CASSSGPGAQYF

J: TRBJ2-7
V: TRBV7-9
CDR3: CASSLDGNGCEQYF

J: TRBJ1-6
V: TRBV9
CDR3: CASSVQGANSPLHF

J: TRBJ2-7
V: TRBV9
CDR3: CASSAKIQGDLNEQYF

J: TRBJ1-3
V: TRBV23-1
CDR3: CATPYTIYF

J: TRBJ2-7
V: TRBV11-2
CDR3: CASSRRARVEQYF

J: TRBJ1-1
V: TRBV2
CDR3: CASRKQGGNTEAFF

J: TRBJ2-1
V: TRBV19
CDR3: CASSTARFQGEQFF

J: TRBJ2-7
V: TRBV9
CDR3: CASSVFPGRTYEQYF

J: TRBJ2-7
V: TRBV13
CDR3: CASSPLGLAGSYEQYF

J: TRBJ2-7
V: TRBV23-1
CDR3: CASSRTGRHYEQYF

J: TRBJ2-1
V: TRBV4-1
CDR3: CASSRPGLARTEQFF

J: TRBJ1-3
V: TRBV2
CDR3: CASSVLAAVGNTIYF

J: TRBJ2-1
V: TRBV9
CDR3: CASSVGLAGGYNEQFF

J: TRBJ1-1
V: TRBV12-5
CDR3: CASGLTRGEAFF

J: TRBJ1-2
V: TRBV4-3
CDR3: CASSLAYGQGARGYTF

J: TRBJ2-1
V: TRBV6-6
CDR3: CASSPYNEQFF

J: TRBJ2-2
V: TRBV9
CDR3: CASSVDPANTGELFF

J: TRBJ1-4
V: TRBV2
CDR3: CASSSNRKTTNEKLFF

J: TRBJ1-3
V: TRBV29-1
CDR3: CSAERGNSGNTIYF

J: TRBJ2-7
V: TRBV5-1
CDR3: CASSLDRFSYEQYF

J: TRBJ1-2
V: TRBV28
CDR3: CASSLGRFNYGYTF

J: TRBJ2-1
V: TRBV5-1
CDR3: CASSLDLSGRYNEQFF

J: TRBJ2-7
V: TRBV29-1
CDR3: CSGAARLSYEQYF

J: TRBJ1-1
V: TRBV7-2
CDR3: CASSLPQNTHTEAFF

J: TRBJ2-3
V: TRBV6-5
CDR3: CASSPGTSGKTQYF

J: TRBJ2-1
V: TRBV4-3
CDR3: CASSSRTSGSSYNEQFF

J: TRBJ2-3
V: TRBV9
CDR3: CASSVEASGVADTQYF

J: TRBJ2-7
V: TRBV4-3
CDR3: CASRGEGQGSEQYF